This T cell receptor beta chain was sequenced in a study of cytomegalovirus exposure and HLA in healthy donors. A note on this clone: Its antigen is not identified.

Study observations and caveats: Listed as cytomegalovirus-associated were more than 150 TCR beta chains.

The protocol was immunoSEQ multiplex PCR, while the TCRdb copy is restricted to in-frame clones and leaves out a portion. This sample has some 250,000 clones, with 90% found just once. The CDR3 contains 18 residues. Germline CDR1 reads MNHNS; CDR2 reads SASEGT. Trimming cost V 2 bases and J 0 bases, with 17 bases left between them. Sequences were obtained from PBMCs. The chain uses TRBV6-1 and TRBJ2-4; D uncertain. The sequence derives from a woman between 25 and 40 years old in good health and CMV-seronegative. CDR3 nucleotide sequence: TGTGCCAGCAGTGAAAAGACTGTCCAATCCTTAGCCAAAAACATTCAGTACTTC. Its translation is CASSEKTVQSLAKNIQYF.